This record looks at one T cell receptor (beta chain) sequence and its context. Its target is not known. The data belong to a study of T cell repertoires in cytomegalovirus infection. Overall study: Indications of both CMV infection and matching HLA type were provided by public TCR beta signatures.

Per germline, CDR1 SNHLY and CDR2 FYNNEI. Trimming stripped 8 bases from V and 5 bases from J, with 15 bases between. The CDR3 runs 13 residues. In TCRdb, the reads were re-called with MiXCR into one record per CDR3 protein. The table lists around 900,000 distinct CDR3 sequences, approximately 32% of them singletons. The clonotype was recovered from a human donor in good health (CMV status not recorded). Some clones in this sample may be carry-over from other donors' samples. The rearrangement joins TRBV2 to TRBJ1-1; D remains unclear. The source material was cultured CD8+ T cells from PBMCs, sampled from culture after CMV antigen stimulation. In DNA form, the CDR3 reads TGTGCCAGCGGTAGATACAGCGGGACTGAAGCTTTCTTT. Translated: CASGRYSGTEAFF.